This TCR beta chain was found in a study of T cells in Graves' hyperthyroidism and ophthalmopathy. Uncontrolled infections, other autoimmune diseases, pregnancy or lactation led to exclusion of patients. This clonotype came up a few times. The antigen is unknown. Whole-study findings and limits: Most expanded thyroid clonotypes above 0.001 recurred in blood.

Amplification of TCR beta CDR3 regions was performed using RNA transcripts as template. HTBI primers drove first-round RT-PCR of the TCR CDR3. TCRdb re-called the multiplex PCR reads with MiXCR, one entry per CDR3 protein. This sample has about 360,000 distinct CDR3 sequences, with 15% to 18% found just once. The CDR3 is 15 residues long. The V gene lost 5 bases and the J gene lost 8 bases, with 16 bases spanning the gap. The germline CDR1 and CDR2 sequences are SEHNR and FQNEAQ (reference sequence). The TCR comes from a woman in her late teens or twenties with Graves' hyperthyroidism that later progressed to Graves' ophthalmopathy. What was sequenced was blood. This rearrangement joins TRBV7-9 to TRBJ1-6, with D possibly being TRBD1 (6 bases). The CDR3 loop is CASSLFGGPDSPLHF. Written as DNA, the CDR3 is TGTGCCAGCAGCCTCTTTGGGGGGCCGGATTCACCCCTCCACTTT.